Shown below are 17 T cell receptor beta chains from a single sample sequenced in a study of T cells in localized non-small cell lung cancer. Measured with immunoSEQ multiplex PCR; TCRdb has only the in-frame clones, and not every one. The sample holds tens of thousands of clones; about 83% are singletons and the top ten take about 20%. Sequenced here: peripheral blood, sampled before any cancer treatment. These receptors all come from a female donor older than 55 with stage II squamous cell lung carcinoma.

This clone showed up just once. V gene TRBV5-1 combines with J gene TRBJ2-5, with 7 bases that match TRBD2. CDR1 is SGHRS, CDR2 YFSETQ, per germline. This CDR3 is 15 amino acids long. V shed 0 bases, J shed 4 bases, and the junction held 6 bases outside the gene matches. The DNA for the CDR3 is TGCGCCAGCAGCTTGGGCGGGGGAATAGGAGAGACCCAGTACTTC. Protein sequence: CASSLGGGIGETQYF.

V is TRBV7-3 and J is TRBJ2-3, with TRBD1 matching over 8 bases. The V gene's germline CDR1 is SGHTA and CDR2 FQGTGA. With V trimmed by 5 bases and J by 6 bases, 7 bases remained unmatched. The CDR3 sequence is 14 residues long. Here the CDR3 DNA reads TGTGCCAGCAGCCGGACAGGGAGGACGGATACGCAGTATTTT. It translates to CASSRTGRTDTQYF.

This clone was picked up a small number of times. The gene calls are TRBV19 and TRBJ1-1; 8 positions agree with TRBD1. V lost 6 bases, J lost 4 bases, and 7 bases stayed unmatched. The germline CDR1 and CDR2 sequences are LNHDA and SQIVND (reference sequence). CDR3 length equals 14 residues. CDR3 DNA: TGTGCCAGTAGAGGACAGGGAAGGTCCACTGAAGCTTTCTTT. It translates to CASRGQGRSTEAFF.

The chain links TRBV2 to TRBJ2-2; D might be TRBD2 (6 bases). V lost 0 bases to trimming and J lost 2 bases, with 7 bases between them. Germline lookup yields CDR1 SNHLY and CDR2 FYNNEI. CDR3 length: 15 residues. CDR3: CASSEARGNTGELFF. As DNA, the CDR3 is TGTGCCAGCAGTGAAGCGCGGGGAAACACCGGGGAGCTGTTTTTT.

The genes are TRBV30 and TRBJ1-1; D possibly corresponds to TRBD1 (6 bases). Trimming stripped 5 bases from V and 1 base from J, with 8 bases between. Germline-derived CDR1 and CDR2 are GTSNPN and SVGIG (reference sequence). This CDR3 has 12 residues. The CDR3, as DNA: TGTGCCTGGCTACAGGGGAACACTGAAGCTTTCTTT. Translated: CAWLQGNTEAFF. Complete variable domain (other parts from reference TRBV30 and TRBJ1-1): SQTIHQWPATLVQPVGSPLSLECTVEGTSNPNLYWYRQAAGRGLQLLFYSVGIGQISSEVPQNLSASRPQDRQFILSSKKLLLSDSGFYLCAWLQGNTEAFFGQGTRLTVV.

The genes are TRBV2 and TRBJ1-6; no clear D. CDR1 is SNHLY, CDR2 FYNNEI, per germline. The CDR3 contains 15 residues. Trimming left V 8 bases short and J 7 bases short, with 18 bases between. CDR3 bases: TGTGCCAGCTCGCGTGAGGGCAGATTGAATTCACCCCTCCACTTT. Amino acids: CASSREGRLNSPLHF. Full variable domain (missing parts from reference TRBV2 and TRBJ1-6): EPEVTQTPSHQVTQMGQEVILRCVPISNHLYFYWYRQILGQKVEFLVSFYNNEISEKSEIFDDQFSVERPDGSNFTLKIRSTKLEDSAMYFCASSREGRLNSPLHFGNGTRLTVT.

The V and J genes are TRBV7-8 and TRBJ1-1; D remains ambiguous. Germline lookup yields CDR1 SGHVS and CDR2 FQNEAQ. V was shortened by 0 bases and J by 1 base, with 3 bases between the two germline ends. This CDR3 comprises 13 residues. The CDR3 reads CASSLAGNTEAFF. CDR3 sequence (DNA): TGTGCCAGCAGCTTAGCGGGGAACACTGAAGCTTTCTTT.

J is TRBJ1-3 and V is TRBV19, with D perhaps TRBD1 (6 bases). The CDR3 runs to 16 residues. Germline-derived CDR1 and CDR2 are LNHDA and SQIVND (reference sequence). The ends were cut back, 4 bases at V and 0 bases at J, with 13 bases in the middle. CDR3 sequence (DNA): TGTGCCAGTAGTAAGGGACCGACAGGCTCTGGAAACACCATATATTTT. Protein sequence: CASSKGPTGSGNTIYF.

The V and J genes are TRBV2 and TRBJ1-5, with 10 bases matching TRBD1. The junction had 9 bases not matched to a gene; V was cut back by 6 bases and J by 7 bases. CDR3 length: 15 residues. CDR1 is SNHLY, CDR2 FYNNEI, per germline. CDR3 loop: CASSAGDRGGQPQHF. The CDR3 region has the DNA TGTGCCAGCAGCGCCGGGGACAGGGGAGGACAGCCCCAGCATTTT. The full variable domain, rest sourced from reference TRBV2 and TRBJ1-5, is EPEVTQTPSHQVTQMGQEVILRCVPISNHLYFYWYRQILGQKVEFLVSFYNNEISEKSEIFDDQFSVERPDGSNFTLKIRSTKLEDSAMYFCASSAGDRGGQPQHFGDGTRLSIL.

The rearrangement links TRBV30 to TRBJ1-1; 8 bases are shared with TRBD1. Looked up from germline, CDR1 is GTSNPN and CDR2 is SVGIG (reference sequence). CDR3 size: 17 residues. The ends lost 0 bases at V and 0 bases at J; junction bases unmatched: 9. CDR3: CAWSVRTGRGMNTEAFF. CDR3 in DNA: TGTGCCTGGAGTGTAAGGACAGGGAGAGGGATGAACACTGAAGCTTTCTTT.

V gene TRBV28 combines with J gene TRBJ2-7; 7 bases are a match to TRBD1. Germline CDR1 is MDHEN and CDR2 is SYDVKM. J lost 11 bases, V lost 4 bases, and 11 bases had no gene match. This CDR3 spans 13 amino acids. The chain's CDR3 is CASSSNRGGREYF. CDR3 DNA sequence: TGTGCCAGCAGTTCGAACAGGGGCGGGCGGGAGTACTTC. The full variable domain, in which reference TRBV28 and TRBJ2-7 provide the parts outside the CDR3, is DVKVTQSSRYLVKRTGEKVFLECVQDMDHENMFWYRQDPGLGLRLIYFSYDVKMKEKGDIPEGYSVSREKKERFSLILESASTNQTSMYLCASSSNRGGREYFGPGTRLTVT.

The gene calls are TRBV4-1 and TRBJ1-1, with D perhaps TRBD1 (5 bases). Germline V lookup: CDR1 MGHRA, CDR2 YSYEKL. The CDR3 has 17 residues. Trimming removed 5 bases at V and 3 bases at J, with 22 bases between. As DNA, the CDR3 is TGCGCCAGCAGCTCAAGATCGGGGGACGGGTGGGACACTGAAGCTTTCTTT. Its protein is CASSSRSGDGWDTEAFF.

The chain employs TRBV5-3 and TRBJ2-1; D may correspond to TRBD1 or TRBD2 (6 bases each). TRBV5-3 is an open reading frame, and its role is uncertain. The CDR3 is 13 amino acids. V was shortened by 8 bases and J by 9 bases, with 18 bases between the two germline ends. In DNA, the CDR3 is TGTGCCAGCAGCCTGGGGGGCGAAGGTGAGCAGTTCTTC. It encodes CASSLGGEGEQFF.

This chain links TRBV6-6 with TRBJ2-2; TRBD2 aligns across 7 bases. Germline V gene data show CDR1 as MNHNY and CDR2 as SVGAGI (reference sequence). J gave up 4 bases and V 0 bases, and 2 bases lay outside the gene matches. This CDR3 is built from 15 residues. The CDR3, as DNA: TGTGCCAGCAGTTACTCGGGGAGGGGCACCGGGGAGCTGTTTTTT. This codes for CASSYSGRGTGELFF.

The CDR3, as DNA: TGTGCCAGTAGTATGCCCGGGATGGAGAACTATGGCTACACCTTC. Protein product: CASSMPGMENYGYTF. This chain links TRBV19 with TRBJ1-2, with D unclear. The CDR3 runs 15 residues. Germline V CDR1 and CDR2: LNHDA, SQIVND (reference sequence). The V end was cut by 3 bases, the J end by 2 bases, with 13 bases between.

The chain joins TRBV25-1 to TRBJ1-2; 7 nucleotides line up with TRBD1. V dropped 5 bases and J dropped 8; count of bases not matched to a gene: 5. Germline CDR1 is MGHDK and CDR2 is SYGVNS. There are 12 residues in the CDR3. The CDR3 nucleotides are TGTGCCAGCAGTATCGGGACAGAAGGCTACACCTTC. Amino acid sequence: CASSIGTEGYTF.

The rearrangement joins TRBV2 to TRBJ2-7; D may be TRBD2 (6 bases). CDR1 and CDR2 from the germline V gene are SNHLY and FYNNEI. The CDR3 loop spans 11 amino acids. V was shortened by 6 bases and J by 9 bases, with 12 bases between the two germline ends. The CDR3 protein is CASSLTGGQYF. The CDR3 DNA follows: TGTGCCAGCAGCCTAACCGGGGGGCAGTACTTC.